A single sample gave rise to the 5 T cell receptor beta chains below, sequenced in a study of Ad26.COV2.S vaccination and SARS-CoV-2 variants. Sequenced by immunoSEQ multiplex PCR; TCRdb stores in-frame clones only, minus some. This sample yields fewer than 400,000 clones, of which about 91% are seen a single time; over 1.5% belongs to the top ten. Described treatment: some 20 received Ad26.COV2.S at low or high dose, single or two shots; 5 received placebo; per-sample allocation not given. The investigators took samples on day 63 after the first vaccine or placebo injection. Material: peripheral blood, obtained in a trial of Ad26.COV2.S vaccine versus placebo. The receptors originated from a person aged 18 to 65 who received the Ad26.COV2.S COVID-19 vaccine or a placebo.

V usage is TRBV6-2 or TRBV6-3 and J usage is TRBJ1-5, with D hard to call. The CDR3 is 15 amino acids. V was trimmed by 0 bases and J by 6 bases, leaving 12 bases between them. Germline CDR1 and CDR2: MNHEY and SVGEGT. CDR3 nucleotides: TGTGCCAGCAGTTACTCGATAGGGTTAAGTCAGCCCCAGCATTTT. Its translation is CASSYSIGLSQPQHF.

The chain links TRBV21-1 to TRBJ2-3. TRBV21-1 is described as a pseudogene. This CDR3 spans 14 amino acids. This CDR3 reads CASSKEQEPDTQYF. The CDR3 DNA reads TGTGCCAGCAGCAAAGAGCAGGAGCCAGATACGCAGTATTTT.

The chain couples TRBV5-8 to TRBJ2-1; 7 nucleotides align to TRBD1. The CDR3 has 16 amino acids. Germline V lookup: CDR1 SGHTS, CDR2 YDEGEE. J was trimmed by 7 bases and V by 5 bases; bases with no gene match: 15. The CDR3 DNA reads TGTGCCAGCAGAACCGACCGGGACAGAAGTAGGAATGAGCAGTTCTTC. This codes for CASRTDRDRSRNEQFF.

The CDR3 region is CASSYRENNSPLHF. The CDR3 coding sequence is TGTGCCAGTAGTTACCGGGAAAATAATTCACCCCTCCACTTT. The chain combines TRBV19 with TRBJ1-6, with unresolved D. The CDR3 sequence is 14 residues long. Germline lookup yields CDR1 LNHDA and CDR2 SQIVND (reference sequence). V shed 5 bases and J shed 5 bases, with 10 bases lying between them.

This chain uses TRBV21-1 with TRBJ1-1; TRBD1, the table's D call, lacks a check against the DNA. TRBV21-1 has pseudogene status. There are 13 residues in the CDR3. CDR3 region: CASDRGGNTEAFF. As DNA, the CDR3 is TGTGCCAGCGACAGGGGAGGGAACACTGAAGCTTTCTTT.